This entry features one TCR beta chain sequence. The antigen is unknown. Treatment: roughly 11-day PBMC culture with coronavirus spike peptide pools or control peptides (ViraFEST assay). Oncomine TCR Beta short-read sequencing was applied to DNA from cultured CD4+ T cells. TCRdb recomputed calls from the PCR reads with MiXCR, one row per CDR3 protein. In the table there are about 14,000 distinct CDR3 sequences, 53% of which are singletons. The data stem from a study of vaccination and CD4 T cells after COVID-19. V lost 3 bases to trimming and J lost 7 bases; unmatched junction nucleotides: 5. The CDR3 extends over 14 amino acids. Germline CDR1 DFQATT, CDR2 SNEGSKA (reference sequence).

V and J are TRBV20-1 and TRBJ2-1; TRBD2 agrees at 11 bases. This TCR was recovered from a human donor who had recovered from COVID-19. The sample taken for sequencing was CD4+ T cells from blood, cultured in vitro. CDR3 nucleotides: TGCAGTGCTAGTACTAGCGGGAGATATAATGAGCAGTTCTTC. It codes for CSASTSGRYNEQFF.